The rows below give T cell receptor beta chains drawn from one sample of a study of vaccination effects on CD4 cells after COVID-19. Here immunoSEQ multiplex PCR was the method, and the copy in TCRdb shows in-frame clones only, minus some. This table holds 70,000 to 85,000 clones, 80% to 85% found once. These receptors' antigens are unknown. Material: CD4+ T cells from PBMCs cultured with HCoV-229E spike peptides, obtained after COVID-19 vaccination. The origin of the receptors is a human donor who received a COVID-19 vaccine. The CDR3 runs from the conserved cysteine through the conserved F or W. A D gene is named only where the DNA matches it firmly. The size entry is marked missing in some rows and otherwise reads once, few, many or a size class.

v_gene	abundance	j_gene	d_gene	CDR3aa
TRBV25-1	once	TRBJ2-2	NA	CASGPSLTGLDTGELFF
TRBV19	NA	TRBJ2-4	TRBD1	CASKITGASKNIQYF
TRBV19	once	TRBJ1-2	NA	CASKELGSANYGYTF
TRBV4-1	NA	TRBJ1-4	NA	CASSDRGQSQAEKLFF
TRBV4-1	medium-sized	TRBJ1-2	NA	CASRLPGTGTNYGYTF
TRBV7-9	NA	TRBJ2-5	TRBD1	CASSQDPGGWETQYF
TRBV27	few	TRBJ2-2	TRBD2	CASSTSGLAGGTGELFF
TRBV3-1/TRBV3-2	NA	TRBJ1-1	TRBD1	CASSDRGAEAFF
TRBV30	NA	TRBJ2-2	NA	CAWSWQTGELFF
TRBV6-6	once	TRBJ2-3	NA	CASSQIGTDTQYF
TRBV7-7	NA	TRBJ2-5	NA	CASSLAGPKETQYF
TRBV2	NA	TRBJ1-2	NA	CASSAQGYGYTF
TRBV19	NA	TRBJ1-2	TRBD1	CATRMGGGDSYGYTF
TRBV24-1	NA	TRBJ2-5	NA	CATSNGIGSQTQYF
TRBV7-2	NA	TRBJ2-3	NA	CASSLVSGADTQYF
TRBV5-1	NA	TRBJ2-5	TRBD2	CASSLVRLAGGPQQETQYF
TRBV7-8	once	TRBJ1-1	TRBD1	CASSPNRGRENTEAFF
TRBV7-9	NA	TRBJ1-4	TRBD1	CASSERQGSSEKLFF
TRBV7-6	few	TRBJ1-3	NA	CASSPGSQGAGGNTIYF
TRBV7-9	once	TRBJ1-4	NA	CASSDLNLHEKLFF
TRBV9	NA	TRBJ1-2	NA	CASSPGTNLGYTF
TRBV6-5	few	TRBJ1-1	NA	CASSYSGRLHTEAFF
TRBV4-1	NA	TRBJ2-3	TRBD1	CASQPLFRTGGLDTQYF
TRBV9	NA	TRBJ1-1	TRBD1	CASSAGQGRTEAFF
TRBV5-1	few	TRBJ2-1	TRBD1	CASMPGTAPPSYNEQFF
TRBV6-4	once	TRBJ1-6	NA	CASSDFLRVALGSPLHF
TRBV28	NA	TRBJ1-5	NA	CASSKSLVQPQHF
TRBV28	NA	TRBJ1-5	NA	CASSLVGENQPQHF
TRBV3-1/TRBV3-2	NA	TRBJ2-4	NA	CASSPTDLAKNIQYF
TRBV6-1	NA	TRBJ2-1	NA	CASSEGSLALSSYNEQFF
TRBV9	NA	TRBJ2-6	NA	CASSATGANVLTF
TRBV6-5	NA	TRBJ1-1	NA	CASSYYGSTEAFF
TRBV18	NA	TRBJ1-2	TRBD1	CASSQGTANYGYTF
TRBV10-3	NA	TRBJ2-5	NA	CAISESTGQETQYF
TRBV30	NA	TRBJ2-1	NA	CAWSVRLSLDNEQFF
TRBV2	NA	TRBJ1-5	TRBD1	CASRGQSNQPQHF
TRBV5-8	NA	TRBJ1-4	NA	CASTRDSGEKLFF
TRBV7-9	few	TRBJ1-1	NA	CASREEKNTEAFF
TRBV27	NA	TRBJ1-2	NA	CASSLKGYGYTF
TRBV18	NA	TRBJ2-5	NA	CASSPTAAQGTQYF
TRBV2	NA	TRBJ1-2	TRBD1	CASSQSTGFGYGYTF
TRBV2	few	TRBJ1-1	TRBD1	CASRSDRVDTEAFF
TRBV5-4	NA	TRBJ1-2	TRBD1	CASSLEGAGYGYTF
TRBV2	NA	TRBJ1-1	NA	CASSEARISHEAFF
TRBV4-1	NA	TRBJ2-3	NA	CASSRTGGQSTDTQYF
TRBV19	NA	TRBJ2-3	TRBD1	CASSSRGLWDTQYF
TRBV9	NA	TRBJ2-2	NA	CASSFGGQNTGELFF
TRBV7-8	NA	TRBJ1-1	NA	CASGSGLRNTEAFF
TRBV2	few	TRBJ1-2	NA	CASRDRGRDGYTF
TRBV5-1	NA	TRBJ2-1	TRBD2	CASTVSAPGLGYNEQFF
TRBV7-3	NA	TRBJ2-5	TRBD2	CASSLTIAGGLETQYF
TRBV4-2	NA	TRBJ1-3	NA	CASSQRRVSGNTIYF
TRBV11-2	once	TRBJ2-1	TRBD2	CASSPSAGGGVQFF
TRBV5-1	NA	TRBJ1-1	TRBD1	CASSLTQGDTEAFF
TRBV5-1	NA	TRBJ2-3	NA	CASSSGANTDTQYF
TRBV4-3	NA	TRBJ1-3	NA	CASSQVRGIGSGNTIYF
TRBV6-5	once	TRBJ1-3	NA	CASSYNPDGNTIYF
TRBV5-1	once	TRBJ1-4	TRBD1	CASSWGTGREKLFF
TRBV24-1	NA	TRBJ2-1	NA	CATSDLGSSYNEQFF
TRBV4-1	few	TRBJ1-2	NA	CASRQGNLYGYTF